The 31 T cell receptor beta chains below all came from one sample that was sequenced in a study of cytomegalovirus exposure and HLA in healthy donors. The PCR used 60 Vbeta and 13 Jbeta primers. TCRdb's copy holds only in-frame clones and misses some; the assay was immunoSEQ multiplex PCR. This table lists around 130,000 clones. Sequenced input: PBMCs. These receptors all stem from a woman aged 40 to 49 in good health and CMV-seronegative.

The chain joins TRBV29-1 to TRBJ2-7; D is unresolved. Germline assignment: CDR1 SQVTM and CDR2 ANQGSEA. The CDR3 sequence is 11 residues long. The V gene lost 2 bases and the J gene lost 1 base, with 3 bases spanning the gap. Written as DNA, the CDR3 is TGCAGCGTTGAACAGTCCTACGAGCAGTACTTC. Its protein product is CSVEQSYEQYF.

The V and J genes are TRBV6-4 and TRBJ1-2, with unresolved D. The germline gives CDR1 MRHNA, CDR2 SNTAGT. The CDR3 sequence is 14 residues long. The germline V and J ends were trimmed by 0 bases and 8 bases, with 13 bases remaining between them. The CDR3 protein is CASSDSITGEGYTF. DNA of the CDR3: TGTGCCAGCAGTGACTCGATAACTGGGGAGGGCTACACCTTC.

As DNA, the CDR3 is TGTGCCAGCAGCCCGAGACAGGGATCAAGCTCTGGAAACACCATATATTTT. It encodes CASSPRQGSSSGNTIYF. The chain joins TRBV5-4 to TRBJ1-3; 7 nucleotides match TRBD1. The CDR3 is 17 amino acids. Germline lookup yields CDR1 SGHNT and CDR2 YYREEE (reference sequence). Germline trimming cut 4 bases from V and 0 bases from J; bases unmatched to any gene: 10.

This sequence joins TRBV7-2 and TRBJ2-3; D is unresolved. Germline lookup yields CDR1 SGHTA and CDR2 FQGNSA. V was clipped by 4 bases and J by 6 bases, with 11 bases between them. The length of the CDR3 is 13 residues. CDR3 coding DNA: TGTGCCAGCAGCTCAACTCGGTACGATACGCAGTATTTT. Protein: CASSSTRYDTQYF.

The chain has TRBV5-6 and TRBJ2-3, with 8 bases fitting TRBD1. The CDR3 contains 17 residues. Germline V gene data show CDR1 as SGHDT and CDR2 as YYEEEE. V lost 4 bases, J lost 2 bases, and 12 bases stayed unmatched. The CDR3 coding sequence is TGTGCCAGCAGCATCCCTCCTACAGGGGGATACACAGATACGCAGTATTTT. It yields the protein CASSIPPTGGYTDTQYF.

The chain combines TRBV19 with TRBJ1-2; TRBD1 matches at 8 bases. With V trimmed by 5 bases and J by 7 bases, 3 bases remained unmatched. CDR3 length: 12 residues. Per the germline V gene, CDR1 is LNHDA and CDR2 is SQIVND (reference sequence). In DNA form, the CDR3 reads TGTGCCAGTAGTCGAACAGGGGGTGGCTACACCTTC. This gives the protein CASSRTGGGYTF.

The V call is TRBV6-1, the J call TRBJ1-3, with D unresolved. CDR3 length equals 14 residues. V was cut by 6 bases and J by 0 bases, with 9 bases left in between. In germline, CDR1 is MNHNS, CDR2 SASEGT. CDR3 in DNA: TGTGCCAGCAGAGAACCCGGCTCTGGAAACACCATATATTTT. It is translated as CASREPGSGNTIYF.

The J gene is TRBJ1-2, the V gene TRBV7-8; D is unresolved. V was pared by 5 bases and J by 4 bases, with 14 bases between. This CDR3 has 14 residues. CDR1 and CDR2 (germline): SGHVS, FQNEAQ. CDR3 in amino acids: CASSPDFLPYGYTF. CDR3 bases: TGTGCCAGCAGCCCGGACTTTCTCCCCTATGGCTACACCTTC.

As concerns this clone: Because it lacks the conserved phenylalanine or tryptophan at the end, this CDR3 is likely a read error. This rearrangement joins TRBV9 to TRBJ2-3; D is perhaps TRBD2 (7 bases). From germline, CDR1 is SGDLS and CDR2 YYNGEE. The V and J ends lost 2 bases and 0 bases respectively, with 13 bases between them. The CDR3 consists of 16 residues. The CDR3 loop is CASSVGRGGSTDTQYL. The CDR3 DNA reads TGTGCCAGCAGCGTGGGGAGGGGGGGAAGCACAGATACGCAGTATCTT.

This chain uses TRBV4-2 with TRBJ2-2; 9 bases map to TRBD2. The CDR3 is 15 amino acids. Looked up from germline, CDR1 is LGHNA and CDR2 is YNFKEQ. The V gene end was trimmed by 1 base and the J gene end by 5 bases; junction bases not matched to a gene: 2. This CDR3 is CASSQGGRETGELFF. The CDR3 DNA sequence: TGTGCCAGCAGCCAAGGCGGGAGGGAAACCGGGGAGCTGTTTTTT.

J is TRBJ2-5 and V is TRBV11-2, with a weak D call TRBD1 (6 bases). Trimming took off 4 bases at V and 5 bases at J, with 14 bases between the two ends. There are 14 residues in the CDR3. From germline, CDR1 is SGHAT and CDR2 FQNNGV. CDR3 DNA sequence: TGTGCCAGCAGCTGGCAGGGGATGGGGGAGACCCAGTACTTC. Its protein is CASSWQGMGETQYF.

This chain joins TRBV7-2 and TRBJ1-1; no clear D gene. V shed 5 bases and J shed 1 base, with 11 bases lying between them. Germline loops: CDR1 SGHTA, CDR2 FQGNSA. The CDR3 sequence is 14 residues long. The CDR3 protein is CASSPPAGNTEAFF. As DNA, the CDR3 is TGTGCCAGCAGCCCCCCGGCAGGGAACACTGAAGCTTTCTTT. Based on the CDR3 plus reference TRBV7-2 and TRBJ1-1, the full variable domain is GAGVSQSPSNKVTEKGKDVELRCDPISGHTALYWYRQSLGQGLEFLIYFQGNSAPDKSGLPSDRFSAERTGGSVSTLTIQRTQQEDSAVYLCASSPPAGNTEAFFGQGTRLTVV.

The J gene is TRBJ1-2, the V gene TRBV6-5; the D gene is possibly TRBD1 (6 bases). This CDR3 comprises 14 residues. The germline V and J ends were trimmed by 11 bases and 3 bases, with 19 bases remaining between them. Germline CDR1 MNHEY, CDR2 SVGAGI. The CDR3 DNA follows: TGTGCCGCTAAAAAACAGGGTATAGACTATGGCTACACCTTC. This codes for CAAKKQGIDYGYTF.

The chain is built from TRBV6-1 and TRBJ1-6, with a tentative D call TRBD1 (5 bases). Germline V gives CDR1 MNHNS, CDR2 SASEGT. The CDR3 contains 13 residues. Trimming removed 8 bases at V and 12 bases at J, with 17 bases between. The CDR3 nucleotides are TGTGCCAGCTTTAGTACAGGAGATATACCCCTCCACTTT. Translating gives CASFSTGDIPLHF.

The CDR3 region is CAISRQGSNTIYF. CDR3 in DNA: TGTGCCATCAGTCGACAGGGATCGAACACCATATATTTT. The rearrangement links TRBV10-3 to TRBJ1-3; the match to TRBD1 covers 7 bases. CDR1 is ENHRY and CDR2 is SYGVKD in the germline V gene. V lost 5 bases, J lost 7 bases, and 5 bases stayed unmatched. This CDR3 contains 13 residues.

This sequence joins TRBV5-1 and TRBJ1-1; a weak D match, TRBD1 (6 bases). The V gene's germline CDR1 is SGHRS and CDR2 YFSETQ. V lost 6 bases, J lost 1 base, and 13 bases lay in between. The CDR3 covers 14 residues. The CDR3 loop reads CASTIGGGNTEAFF. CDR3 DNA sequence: TGCGCCAGCACCATAGGGGGGGGGAACACTGAAGCTTTCTTT.

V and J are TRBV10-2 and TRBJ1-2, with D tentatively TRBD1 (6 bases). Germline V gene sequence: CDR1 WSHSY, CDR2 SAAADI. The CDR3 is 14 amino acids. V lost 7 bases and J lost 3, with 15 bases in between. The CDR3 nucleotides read TGCGCCAGCATGACCAACAGGGCCGACTATGGCTACACCTTC. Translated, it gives CASMTNRADYGYTF.

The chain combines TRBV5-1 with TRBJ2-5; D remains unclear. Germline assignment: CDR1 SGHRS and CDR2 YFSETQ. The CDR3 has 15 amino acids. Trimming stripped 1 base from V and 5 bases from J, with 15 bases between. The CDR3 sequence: CASSLQASEWETQYF. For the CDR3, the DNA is TGCGCCAGCAGCTTGCAAGCTAGTGAGTGGGAGACCCAGTACTTC.

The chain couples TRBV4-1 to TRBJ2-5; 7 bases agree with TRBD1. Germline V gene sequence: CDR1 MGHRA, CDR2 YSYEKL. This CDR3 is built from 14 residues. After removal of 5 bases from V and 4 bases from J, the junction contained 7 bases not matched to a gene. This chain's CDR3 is CASSMGQSRETQYF. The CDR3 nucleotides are TGCGCCAGCAGCATGGGACAGTCAAGAGAGACCCAGTACTTC.

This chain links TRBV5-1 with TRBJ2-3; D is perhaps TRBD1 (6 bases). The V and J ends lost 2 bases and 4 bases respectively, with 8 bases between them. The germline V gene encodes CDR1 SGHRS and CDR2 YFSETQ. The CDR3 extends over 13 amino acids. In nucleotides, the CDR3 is TGCGCCAGCAGCTTTCAGGGGTCAGATACGCAGTATTTT. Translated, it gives CASSFQGSDTQYF.

CDR3 DNA sequence: TGCGCCAGCACTCCGGGGTCTACCAATGAAAAACTGTTTTTT. Amino acid sequence: CASTPGSTNEKLFF. V gene TRBV5-1 combines with J gene TRBJ1-4; no firm D call. V lost 6 bases and J 5 bases, leaving 14 bases between the germline ends. The CDR3 loop spans 14 amino acids. Germline values: CDR1 SGHRS, CDR2 YFSETQ. Based on the CDR3 plus reference TRBV5-1 and TRBJ1-4, the full variable domain is KAGVTQTPRYLIKTRGQQVTLSCSPISGHRSVSWYQQTPGQGLQFLFEYFSETQRNKGNFPGRFSGRQFSNSRSEMNVSTLELGDSALYLCASTPGSTNEKLFFGSGTQLSVL.

The CDR3 loop reads CASSTGGNSYGYTF. The CDR3 coding sequence is TGTGCCAGCAGTACAGGGGGCAACAGCTATGGCTACACCTTC. The gene calls are TRBV6-6 and TRBJ1-2; 9 nucleotides align to TRBD1. The germline V gene encodes CDR1 MNHNY and CDR2 SVGAGI (reference sequence). CDR3 size: 14 residues. Trimming cost V 5 bases and J 4 bases; bases outside gene matches: 5.

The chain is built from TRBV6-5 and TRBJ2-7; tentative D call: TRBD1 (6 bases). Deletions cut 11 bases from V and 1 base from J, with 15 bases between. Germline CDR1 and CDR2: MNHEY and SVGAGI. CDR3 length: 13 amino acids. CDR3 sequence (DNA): TGTGCCTCCCAGGGGCAGGGGTCCTACGAGCAGTACTTC. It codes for CASQGQGSYEQYF.

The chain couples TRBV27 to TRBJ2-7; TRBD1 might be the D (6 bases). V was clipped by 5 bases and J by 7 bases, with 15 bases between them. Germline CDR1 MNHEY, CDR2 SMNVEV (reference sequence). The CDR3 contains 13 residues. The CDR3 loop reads CASSAHTGIEQYV. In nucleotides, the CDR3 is TGTGCCAGCAGTGCACACACAGGGATTGAGCAGTACGTC.

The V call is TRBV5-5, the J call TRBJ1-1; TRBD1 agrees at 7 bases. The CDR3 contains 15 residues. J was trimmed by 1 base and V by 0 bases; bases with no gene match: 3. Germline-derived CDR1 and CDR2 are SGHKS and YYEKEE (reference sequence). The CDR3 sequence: CASSLAGTENTEAFF. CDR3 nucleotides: TGTGCCAGCAGCTTGGCGGGGACAGAGAACACTGAAGCTTTCTTT.

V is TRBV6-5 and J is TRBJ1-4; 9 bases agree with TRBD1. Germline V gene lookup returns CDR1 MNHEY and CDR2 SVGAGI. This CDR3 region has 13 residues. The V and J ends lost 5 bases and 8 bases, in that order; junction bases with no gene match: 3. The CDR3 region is CASSRQGGEKLFF. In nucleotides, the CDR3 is TGTGCCAGCAGTCGACAGGGGGGCGAAAAACTGTTTTTT.

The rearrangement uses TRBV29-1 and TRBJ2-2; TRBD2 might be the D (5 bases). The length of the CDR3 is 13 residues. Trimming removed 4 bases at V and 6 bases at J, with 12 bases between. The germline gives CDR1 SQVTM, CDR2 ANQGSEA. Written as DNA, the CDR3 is TGCAGCGTTGGGGAGCCCGACGCCGGGGAGCTGTTTTTT. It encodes CSVGEPDAGELFF.

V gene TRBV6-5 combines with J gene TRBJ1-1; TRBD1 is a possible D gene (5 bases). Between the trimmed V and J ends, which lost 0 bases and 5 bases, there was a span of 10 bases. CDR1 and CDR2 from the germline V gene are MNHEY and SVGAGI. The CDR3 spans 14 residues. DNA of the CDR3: TGTGCCAGCAGTTACTCAGGGGTGAGGACTGAAGCTTTCTTT. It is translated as CASSYSGVRTEAFF.

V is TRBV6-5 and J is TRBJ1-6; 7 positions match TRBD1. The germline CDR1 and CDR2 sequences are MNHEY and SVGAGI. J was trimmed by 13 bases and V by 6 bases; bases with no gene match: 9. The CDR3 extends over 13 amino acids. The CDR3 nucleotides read TGTGCCAGCAGCACTGACAGGGAAAATCCCCTCCACTTT. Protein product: CASSTDRENPLHF.

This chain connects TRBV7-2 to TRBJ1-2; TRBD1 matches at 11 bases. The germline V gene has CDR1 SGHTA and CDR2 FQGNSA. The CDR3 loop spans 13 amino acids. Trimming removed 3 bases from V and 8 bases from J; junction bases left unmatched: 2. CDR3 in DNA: TGTGCCAGCAGCTTTCGGACAGGGGGCGGCTACACCTTC. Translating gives CASSFRTGGGYTF.

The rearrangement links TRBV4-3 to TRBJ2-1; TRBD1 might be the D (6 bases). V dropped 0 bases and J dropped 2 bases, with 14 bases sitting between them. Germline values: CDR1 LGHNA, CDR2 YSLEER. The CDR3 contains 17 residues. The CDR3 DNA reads TGCGCCAGCAGCCAAGATCCAGGGGCTGACACCTACAATGAGCAGTTCTTC. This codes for CASSQDPGADTYNEQFF.